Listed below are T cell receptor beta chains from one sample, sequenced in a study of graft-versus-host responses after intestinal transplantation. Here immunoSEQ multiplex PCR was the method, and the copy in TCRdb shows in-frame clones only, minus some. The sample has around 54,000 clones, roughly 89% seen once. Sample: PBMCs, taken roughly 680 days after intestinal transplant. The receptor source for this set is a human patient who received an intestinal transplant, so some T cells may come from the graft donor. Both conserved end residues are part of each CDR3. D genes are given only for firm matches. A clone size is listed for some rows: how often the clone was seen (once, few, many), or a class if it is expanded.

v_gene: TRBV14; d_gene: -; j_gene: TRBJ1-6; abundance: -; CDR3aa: CASSKDGRNNSPLHF; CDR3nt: TGTGCCAGCAGCAAGGACGGAAGAAATAATTCACCCCTCCACTTT
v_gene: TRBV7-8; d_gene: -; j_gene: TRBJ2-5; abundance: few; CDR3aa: CASSLRATSFTLLSETQYF; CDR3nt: TGTGCCAGCAGCTTAAGGGCGACTAGTTTTACTCTTTTATCGGAGACCCAGTACTTC
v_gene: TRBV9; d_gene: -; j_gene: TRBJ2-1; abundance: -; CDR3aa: CASSEAGSSYNEQFF; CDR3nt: TGTGCCAGCAGCGAGGCGGGGAGCTCCTACAATGAGCAGTTCTTC
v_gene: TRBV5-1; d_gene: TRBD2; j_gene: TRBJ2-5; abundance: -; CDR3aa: CASSSYRGGGSQETQYF; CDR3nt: TGCGCCAGCAGCTCCTATCGGGGGGGAGGGTCCCAAGAGACCCAGTACTTC
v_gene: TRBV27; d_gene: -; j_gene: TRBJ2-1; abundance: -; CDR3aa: CASRGSGVKQFF; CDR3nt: TGTGCCAGCAGGGGATCCGGGGTGAAGCAGTTCTTC
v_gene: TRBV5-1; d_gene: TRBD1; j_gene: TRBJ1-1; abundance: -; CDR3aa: CASSFGPGGTEAFF; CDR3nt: TGCGCCAGCAGCTTTGGACCAGGGGGCACTGAAGCTTTCTTT
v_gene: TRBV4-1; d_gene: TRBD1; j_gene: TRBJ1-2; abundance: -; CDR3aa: CASSQVLPTGGTYGYTF; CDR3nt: TGCGCCAGCAGCCAAGTCCTTCCGACAGGGGGGACCTACGGCTACACCTTC
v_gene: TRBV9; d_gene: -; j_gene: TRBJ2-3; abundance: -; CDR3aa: CASSVRGRTDTQYF; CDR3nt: TGTGCCAGCAGCGTACGGGGCCGCACAGATACGCAGTATTTT
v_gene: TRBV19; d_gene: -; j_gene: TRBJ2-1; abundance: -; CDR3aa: CASSIRPGKMGNEQFF; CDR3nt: TGTGCCAGTAGTATAAGGCCGGGCAAAATGGGGAATGAGCAGTTCTTC
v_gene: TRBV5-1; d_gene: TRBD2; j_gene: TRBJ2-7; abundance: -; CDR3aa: CASSLLSGGDFYEQYF; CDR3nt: TGCGCCAGCAGCTTGTTAAGCGGGGGAGACTTTTACGAGCAGTACTTC
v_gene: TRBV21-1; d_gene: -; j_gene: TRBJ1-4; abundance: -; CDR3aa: CASRTDGAGATNEKLFF; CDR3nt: TGTGCCAGCAGAACGGACGGCGCCGGGGCCACTAATGAAAAACTGTTTTTT
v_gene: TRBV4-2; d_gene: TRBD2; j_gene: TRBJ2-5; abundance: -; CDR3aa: CASSQEGLAYQETQYF; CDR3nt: TGTGCCAGCAGCCAAGAGGGACTAGCCTACCAAGAGACCCAGTACTTC
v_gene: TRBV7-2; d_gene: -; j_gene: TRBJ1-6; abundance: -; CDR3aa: CASSSGPSGPLHF; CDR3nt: TGTGCCAGCAGCTCGGGCCCTTCCGGACCCCTCCACTTT
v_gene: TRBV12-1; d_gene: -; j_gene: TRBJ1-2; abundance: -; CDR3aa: CASSLAGTGEGYTF; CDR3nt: TGTGCCAGCAGCCTAGCCGGGACAGGCGAGGGCTACACCTTC
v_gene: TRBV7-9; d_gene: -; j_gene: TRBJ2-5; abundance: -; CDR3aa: CASSPPHYLGEETQYF; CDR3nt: TGTGCCAGCAGTCCTCCCCACTATTTGGGAGAAGAGACCCAGTACTTC
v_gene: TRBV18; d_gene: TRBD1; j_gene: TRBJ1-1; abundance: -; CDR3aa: CASSPNRGMNTEAFF; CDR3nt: TGTGCCAGCTCCCCTAACAGGGGGATGAACACTGAAGCTTTCTTT
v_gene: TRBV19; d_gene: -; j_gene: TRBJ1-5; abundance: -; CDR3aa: CASSSGLNQPQHF; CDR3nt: TGTGCCAGTTCCTCCGGCCTCAATCAGCCCCAGCATTTT
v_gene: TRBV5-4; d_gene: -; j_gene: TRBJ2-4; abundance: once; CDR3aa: CASSSRNIQYF; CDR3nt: TGTGCCAGCAGCTCAAGAAACATTCAGTACTTC
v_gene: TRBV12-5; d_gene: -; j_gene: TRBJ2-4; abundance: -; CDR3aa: CASSSGDIQYF; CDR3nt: TGTGCTTCGTCTTCAGGGGACATTCAGTACTTC
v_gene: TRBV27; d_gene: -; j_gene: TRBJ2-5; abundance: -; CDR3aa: CASSLTAWGEETQYF; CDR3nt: TGTGCCAGCAGTTTAACCGCCTGGGGGGAGGAGACCCAGTACTTC
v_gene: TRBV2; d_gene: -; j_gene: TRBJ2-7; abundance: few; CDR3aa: CASIQDSTYEQYF; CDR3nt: TGTGCCAGCATCCAGGACAGTACCTACGAGCAGTACTTC
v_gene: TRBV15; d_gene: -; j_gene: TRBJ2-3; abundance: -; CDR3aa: CATSREGVDTQYF; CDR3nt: TGTGCCACCAGCAGAGAGGGGGTAGATACGCAGTATTTT
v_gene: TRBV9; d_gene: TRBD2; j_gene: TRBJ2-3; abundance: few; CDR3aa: CASSVGISGAGDTQYF; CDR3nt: TGTGCCAGCAGCGTGGGTATAAGCGGGGCCGGGGATACGCAGTATTTT
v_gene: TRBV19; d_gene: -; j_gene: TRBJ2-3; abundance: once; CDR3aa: CASKSEGTDTQYF; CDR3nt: TGTGCCAGTAAATCGGAAGGTACAGATACGCAGTATTTT
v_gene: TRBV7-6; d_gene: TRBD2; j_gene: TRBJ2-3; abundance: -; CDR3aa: CASSLGPPSGGVLDTQYF; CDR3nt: TGTGCCAGCAGCTTAGGCCCACCTAGCGGGGGGGTATTAGATACGCAGTATTTT
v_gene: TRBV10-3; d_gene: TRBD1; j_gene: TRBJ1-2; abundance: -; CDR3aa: CAISESRDSDYYTF; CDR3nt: TGTGCCATCAGTGAGTCAAGGGACAGCGATTACTACACCTTC
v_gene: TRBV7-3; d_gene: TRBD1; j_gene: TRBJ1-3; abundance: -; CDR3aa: CASSLKPGQGKLKNTIYF; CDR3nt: TGTGCCAGCAGCTTAAAACCGGGACAGGGGAAGTTGAAAAACACCATATATTTT
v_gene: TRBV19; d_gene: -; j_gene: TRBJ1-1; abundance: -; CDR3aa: CASSQGYTEAFF; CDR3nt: TGTGCCAGTAGCCAGGGTTACACTGAAGCTTTCTTT
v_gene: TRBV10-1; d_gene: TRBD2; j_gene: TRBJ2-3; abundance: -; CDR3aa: CASTNSAGESTDTQYF; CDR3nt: TGTGCCAGCACCAACTCCGCGGGGGAGAGCACAGATACGCAGTATTTT
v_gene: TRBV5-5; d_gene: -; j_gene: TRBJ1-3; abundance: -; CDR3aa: CASSLAGGNTIYF; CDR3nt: TGTGCCAGCAGCTTGGCAGGGGGAAACACCATATATTTT
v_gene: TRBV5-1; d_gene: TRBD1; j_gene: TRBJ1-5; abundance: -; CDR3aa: CASSLVPGGYQPQHF; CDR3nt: TGCGCCAGCAGCTTGGTTCCAGGGGGCTATCAGCCCCAGCATTTT
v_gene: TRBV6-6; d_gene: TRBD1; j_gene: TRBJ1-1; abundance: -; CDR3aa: CASSTSRDRAAEAFF; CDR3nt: TGTGCCAGCAGTACCTCGCGCGACAGGGCGGCTGAAGCTTTCTTT
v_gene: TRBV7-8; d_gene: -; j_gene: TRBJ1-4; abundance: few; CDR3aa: CASSLFWVNQNNEKLFF; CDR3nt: TGTGCCAGCAGCTTATTTTGGGTGAATCAGAATAATGAAAAACTGTTTTTT
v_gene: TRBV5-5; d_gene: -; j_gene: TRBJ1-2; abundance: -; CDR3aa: CASPDNGRAHGYTF; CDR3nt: TGTGCCAGCCCGGACAATGGGCGGGCCCATGGCTACACCTTC
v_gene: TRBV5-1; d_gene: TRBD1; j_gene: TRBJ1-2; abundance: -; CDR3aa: CASSFTNGPTGDYGYTF; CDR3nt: TGCGCCAGCAGCTTTACCAACGGGCCTACAGGGGACTATGGCTACACCTTC
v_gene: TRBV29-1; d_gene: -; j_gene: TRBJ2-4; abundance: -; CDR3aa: CSVVISAKNIQYF; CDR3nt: TGCAGCGTTGTTATCTCGGCCAAAAACATTCAGTACTTC
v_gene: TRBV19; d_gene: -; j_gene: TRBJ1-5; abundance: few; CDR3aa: CASSIDSSNQPQHF; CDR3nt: TGTGCCAGTAGTATCGACAGTAGCAATCAGCCCCAGCATTTT
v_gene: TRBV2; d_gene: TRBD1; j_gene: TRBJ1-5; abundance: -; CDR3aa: CASSETGGGPPQHF; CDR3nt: TGTGCCAGCAGCGAAACAGGGGGAGGACCGCCCCAGCATTTT
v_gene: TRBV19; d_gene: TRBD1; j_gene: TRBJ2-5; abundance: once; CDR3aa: CASSTNRGSLQETQYF; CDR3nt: TGTGCCAGTAGTACAAACAGGGGCTCTCTACAAGAGACCCAGTACTTC
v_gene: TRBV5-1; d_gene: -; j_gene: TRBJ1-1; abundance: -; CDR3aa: CASSLRVNTEAFF; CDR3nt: TGCGCCAGCAGCTTGAGGGTGAACACTGAAGCTTTCTTT
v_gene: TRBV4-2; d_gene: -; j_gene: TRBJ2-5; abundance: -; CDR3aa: CASSLAKAETQYF; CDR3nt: TGTGCCAGCAGCCTAGCTAAGGCAGAGACCCAGTACTTC
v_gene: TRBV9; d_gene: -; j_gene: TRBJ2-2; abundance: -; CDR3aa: CASSVGTGELFF; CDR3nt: TGTGCCAGCAGCGTAGGTACCGGGGAGCTGTTTTTT
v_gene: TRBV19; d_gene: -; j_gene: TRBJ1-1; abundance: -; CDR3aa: CASSIRFRGGARGTEAFF; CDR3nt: TGTGCCAGTAGTATAAGGTTCAGGGGCGGGGCGCGAGGCACTGAAGCTTTCTTT
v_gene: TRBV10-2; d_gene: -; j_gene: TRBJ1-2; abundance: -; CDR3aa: CAVKRGRSYGYTF; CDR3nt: TGCGCCGTCAAGAGGGGTCGAAGCTATGGCTACACCTTC
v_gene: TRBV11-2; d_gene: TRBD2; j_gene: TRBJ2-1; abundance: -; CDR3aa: CASLAGAYNEQFF; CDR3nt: TGTGCCAGCCTCGCGGGAGCCTACAATGAGCAGTTCTTC
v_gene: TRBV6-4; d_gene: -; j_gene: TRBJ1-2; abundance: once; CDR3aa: CASRGPTDYGYTF; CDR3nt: TGTGCCAGCAGGGGCCCGACGGATTATGGCTACACCTTC
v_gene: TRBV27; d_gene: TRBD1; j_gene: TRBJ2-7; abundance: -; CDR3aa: CASSAYRQGAYEQYF; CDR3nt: TGTGCCAGCAGTGCTTATCGACAGGGAGCCTACGAGCAGTACTTC
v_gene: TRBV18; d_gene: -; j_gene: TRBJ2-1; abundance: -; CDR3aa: CASSPNRAGEQFF; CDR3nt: TGTGCCAGCTCTCCTAACAGGGCTGGGGAGCAGTTCTTC
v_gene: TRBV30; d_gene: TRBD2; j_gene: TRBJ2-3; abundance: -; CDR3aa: CAWTSGGPTDTQYF; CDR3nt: TGTGCCTGGACCAGCGGGGGGCCCACAGATACGCAGTATTTT
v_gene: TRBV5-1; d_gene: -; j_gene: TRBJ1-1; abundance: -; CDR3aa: CASSLRPTNTEAFF; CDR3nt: TGCGCCAGCAGCTTAAGACCGACGAACACTGAAGCTTTCTTT
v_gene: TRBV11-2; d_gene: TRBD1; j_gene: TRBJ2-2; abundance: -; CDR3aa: CASSWDRGHTGELFF; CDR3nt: TGTGCCAGCAGCTGGGACAGGGGGCACACCGGGGAGCTGTTTTTT
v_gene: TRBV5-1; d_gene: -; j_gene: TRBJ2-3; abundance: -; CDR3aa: CASSLSGGKADTQYF; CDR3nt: TGCGCCAGCAGCTTGTCTGGGGGGAAAGCAGATACGCAGTATTTT
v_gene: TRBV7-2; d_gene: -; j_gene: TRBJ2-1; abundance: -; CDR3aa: CASSLYGRFVGLLNEQFF; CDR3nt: TGTGCCAGCAGCTTATATGGGAGGTTTGTGGGCCTCCTCAATGAGCAGTTCTTC
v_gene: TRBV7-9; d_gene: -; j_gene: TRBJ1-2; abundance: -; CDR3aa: CASSLESAGFYGYTF; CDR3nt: TGTGCCAGCAGCTTAGAGTCCGCCGGATTCTATGGCTACACCTTC
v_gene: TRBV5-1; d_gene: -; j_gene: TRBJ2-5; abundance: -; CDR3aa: CASSLDRGGETQYF; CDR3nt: TGCGCCAGCAGCTTGGACAGGGGAGGAGAGACCCAGTACTTC
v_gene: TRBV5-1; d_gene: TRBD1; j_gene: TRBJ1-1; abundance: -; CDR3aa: CASSLMTGTGGSEAFF; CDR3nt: TGCGCCAGCAGCTTGATGACCGGGACAGGGGGCTCTGAAGCTTTCTTT
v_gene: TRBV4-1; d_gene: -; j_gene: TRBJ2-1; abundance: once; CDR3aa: CASSQQNEQFF; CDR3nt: TGCGCCAGCAGCCAACAAAATGAGCAGTTCTTC